There are a few counts of the clone carrying this TCR beta chain. What it recognizes is unknown. UMIs and a universal primer site were added when TCR cDNA was made by 5'RACE template switching. Using its own MiXCR run on the 5' RACE reads, TCRdb lists one record per CDR3 protein. The sample contains around 610,000 distinct CDR3 sequences, 13% of which appear only once. The data were obtained in a study of T cells after yellow fever vaccination. Findings of the study overall: Within FACS-sorted repertoires, abundant clonotypes contaminating from the bulk population could be present. Post-booster repertoires again held most primary-vaccination clones (around 95% CD4, about 88% CD8).

CDR1 is SGHVS, CDR2 FQNEAQ, per germline. This CDR3 is 16 amino acids long. J gave up 4 bases and V 5 bases, and 8 bases lay outside the gene matches. This chain joins TRBV7-8 and TRBJ2-1; TRBD2 matches 10 bases. The sequencing here drew on PBMCs, taken on the day of the yellow fever booster vaccination. The TCR originated in a man younger than 45 who received the YFV17D yellow fever vaccine. The CDR3 bases are TGTGCCAGCAGCAACAGACTAGCGGGCCCGTACAATGAGCAGTTCTTC. Translation gives CASSNRLAGPYNEQFF.